The T cell receptor (beta chain) under discussion was sequenced for a study of blood T cell repertoires in COVID-19. Data came from immunoSEQ multiplex PCR; TCRdb stores just in-frame clones and leaves some out. The table shows hundreds of thousands of clones, with 80% to 90% occurring only once. Enrolment of Seattle patients took place during active infection, and they were followed longitudinally. CDR1 is KGHSH and CDR2 is LQKENI in the germline V gene. The CDR3 runs to 15 residues. V lost 2 bases and J lost 2, with 12 bases in between. This clone showed up just a few times. V usage is TRBV18 and J usage is TRBJ2-5; tentatively, D is TRBD2 (6 bases). Sequenced: peripheral blood. The sequence derives from a woman aged 50 to 60 with COVID-19, enrolled during active disease. CDR3 DNA: TGTGCCAGCTCACCATACCCGGGGGAACAAGAGACCCAGTACTTC. As protein: CASSPYPGEQETQYF. The variable domain in full, completed from reference TRBV18 and TRBJ2-5, reads NAGVMQNPRHLVRRRGQEARLRCSPMKGHSHVYWYRQLPEEGLKFMVYLQKENIIDESGMPKERFSAEFPKEGPSILRIQQVVRGDSAAYFCASSPYPGEQETQYFGPGTRLLVL.